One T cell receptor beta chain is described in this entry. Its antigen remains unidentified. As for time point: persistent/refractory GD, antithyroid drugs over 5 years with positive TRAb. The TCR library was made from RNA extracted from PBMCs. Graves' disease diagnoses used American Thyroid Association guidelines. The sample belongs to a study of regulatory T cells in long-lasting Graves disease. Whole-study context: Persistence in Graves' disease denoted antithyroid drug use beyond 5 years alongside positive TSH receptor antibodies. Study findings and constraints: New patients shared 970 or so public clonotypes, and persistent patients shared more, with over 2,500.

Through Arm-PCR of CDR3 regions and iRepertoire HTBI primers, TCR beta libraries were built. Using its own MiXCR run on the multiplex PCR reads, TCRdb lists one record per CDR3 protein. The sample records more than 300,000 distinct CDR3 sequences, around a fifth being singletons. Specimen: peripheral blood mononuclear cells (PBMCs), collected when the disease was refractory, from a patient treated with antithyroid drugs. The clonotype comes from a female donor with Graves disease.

CDR3 residues: CASRLDTNSGNTIYF. The CDR3 DNA sequence: TGTGCCAGCAGATTGGACACAAACTCTGGAAACACCATATATTTT. The V gene is TRBV6-1, the J gene TRBJ1-3; TRBD1 might be the D (5 bases). Germline V gene lookup returns CDR1 MNHNS and CDR2 SASEGT. The CDR3 is made up of 15 amino acids. V was shortened by 6 bases and J by 0 bases, with 12 bases between the two germline ends.